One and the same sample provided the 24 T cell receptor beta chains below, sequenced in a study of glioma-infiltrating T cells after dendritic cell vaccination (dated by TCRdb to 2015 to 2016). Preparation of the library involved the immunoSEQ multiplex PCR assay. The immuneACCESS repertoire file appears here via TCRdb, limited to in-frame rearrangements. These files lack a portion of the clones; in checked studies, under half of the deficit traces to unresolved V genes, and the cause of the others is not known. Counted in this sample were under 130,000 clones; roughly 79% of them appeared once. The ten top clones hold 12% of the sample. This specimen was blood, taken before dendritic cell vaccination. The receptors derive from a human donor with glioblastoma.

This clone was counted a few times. The CDR3 loop is CASSFSGVEQYF. The CDR3 nucleotides read TGTGCCAGCAGTTTCTCCGGGGTCGAGCAGTACTTC. The rearrangement uses TRBV28 and TRBJ2-7; D might be TRBD2 (5 bases). V was trimmed by 3 bases and J by 6 bases, leaving 9 bases between them. The CDR3 has 12 residues. Looked up from germline, CDR1 is MDHEN and CDR2 is SYDVKM.

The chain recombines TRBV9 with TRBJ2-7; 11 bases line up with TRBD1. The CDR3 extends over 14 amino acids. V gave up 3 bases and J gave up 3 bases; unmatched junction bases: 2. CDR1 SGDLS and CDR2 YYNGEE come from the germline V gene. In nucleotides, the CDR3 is TGTGCCAGCAGCGCGGGGACAGGGGGCTACGAGCAGTACTTC. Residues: CASSAGTGGYEQYF.

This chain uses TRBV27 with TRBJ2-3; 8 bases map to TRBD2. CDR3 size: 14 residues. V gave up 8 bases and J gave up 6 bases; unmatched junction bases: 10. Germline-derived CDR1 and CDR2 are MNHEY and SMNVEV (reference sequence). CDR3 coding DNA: TGTGCCAGCCGCCGGGGGGGAAATTCTGATACGCAGTATTTT. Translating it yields CASRRGGNSDTQYF.

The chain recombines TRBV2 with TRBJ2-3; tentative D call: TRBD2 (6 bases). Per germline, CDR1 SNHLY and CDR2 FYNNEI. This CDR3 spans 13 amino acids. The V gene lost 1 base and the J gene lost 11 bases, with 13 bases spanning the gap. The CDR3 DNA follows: TGTGCCAGCAGTGAAGTCGAGCGGGTAATGCAGTATTTT. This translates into CASSEVERVMQYF.

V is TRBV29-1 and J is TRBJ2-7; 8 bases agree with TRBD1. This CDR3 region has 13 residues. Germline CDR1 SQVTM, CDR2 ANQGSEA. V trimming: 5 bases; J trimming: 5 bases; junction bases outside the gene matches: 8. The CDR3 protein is CSVLRTGSDEQYF. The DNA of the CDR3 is TGCAGCGTTCTTCGGACAGGGAGCGACGAGCAGTACTTC.

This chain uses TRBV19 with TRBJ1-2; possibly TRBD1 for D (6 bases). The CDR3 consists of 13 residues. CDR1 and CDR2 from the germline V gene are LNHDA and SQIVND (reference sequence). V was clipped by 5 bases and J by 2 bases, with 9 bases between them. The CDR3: CASSAGANYGYTF. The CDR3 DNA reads TGTGCCAGTAGTGCGGGGGCGAACTATGGCTACACCTTC.

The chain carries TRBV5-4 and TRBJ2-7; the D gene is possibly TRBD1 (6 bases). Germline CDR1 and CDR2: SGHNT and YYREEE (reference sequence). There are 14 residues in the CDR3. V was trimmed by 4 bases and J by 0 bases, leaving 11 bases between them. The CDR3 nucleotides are TGTGCCAGCAGCGGGACACCTTTCTCCTACGAGCAGTACTTC. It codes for CASSGTPFSYEQYF.

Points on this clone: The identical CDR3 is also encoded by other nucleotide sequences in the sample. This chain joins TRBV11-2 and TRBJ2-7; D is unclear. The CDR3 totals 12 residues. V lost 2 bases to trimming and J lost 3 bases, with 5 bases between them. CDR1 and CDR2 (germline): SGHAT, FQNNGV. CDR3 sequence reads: CASSLPGYEQYF. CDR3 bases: TGTGCCAGCAGCTTACCCGGCTACGAGCAGTACTTC.

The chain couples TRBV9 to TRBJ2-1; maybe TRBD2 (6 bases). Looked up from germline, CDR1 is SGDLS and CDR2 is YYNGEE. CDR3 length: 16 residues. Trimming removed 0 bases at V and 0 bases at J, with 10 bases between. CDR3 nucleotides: TGTGCCAGCAGCGTAGGGACTAAAAACTCCTACAATGAGCAGTTCTTC. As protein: CASSVGTKNSYNEQFF.

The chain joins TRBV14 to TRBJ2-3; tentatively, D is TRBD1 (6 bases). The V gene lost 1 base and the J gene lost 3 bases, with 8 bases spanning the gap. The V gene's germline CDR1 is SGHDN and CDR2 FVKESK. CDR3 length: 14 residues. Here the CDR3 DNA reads TGTGCCAGCAGCCAAGGGACAGAGACAGATACGCAGTATTTT. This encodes CASSQGTETDTQYF. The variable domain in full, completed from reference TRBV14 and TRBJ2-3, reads EAGVTQFPSHSVIEKGQTVTLRCDPISGHDNLYWYRRVMGKEIKFLLHFVKESKQDESGMPNNRFLAERTGGTYSTLKVQPAELEDSGVYFCASSQGTETDTQYFGPGTRLTVL.

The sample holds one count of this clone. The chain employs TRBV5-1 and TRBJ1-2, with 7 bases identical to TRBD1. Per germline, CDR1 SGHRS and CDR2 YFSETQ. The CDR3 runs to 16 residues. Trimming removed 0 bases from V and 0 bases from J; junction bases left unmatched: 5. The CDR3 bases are TGCGCCAGCAGCTTGGAGGGGGCCAATTCTAACTATGGCTACACCTTC. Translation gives CASSLEGANSNYGYTF.

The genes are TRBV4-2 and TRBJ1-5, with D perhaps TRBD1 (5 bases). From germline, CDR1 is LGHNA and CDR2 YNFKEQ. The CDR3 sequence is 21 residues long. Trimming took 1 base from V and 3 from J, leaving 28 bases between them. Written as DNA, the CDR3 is TGTGCCAGCAGCCAAGTCCCCTCCGGGACTGCCCGACTAAGGCCCAATCAGCCCCAGCATTTT. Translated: CASSQVPSGTARLRPNQPQHF.

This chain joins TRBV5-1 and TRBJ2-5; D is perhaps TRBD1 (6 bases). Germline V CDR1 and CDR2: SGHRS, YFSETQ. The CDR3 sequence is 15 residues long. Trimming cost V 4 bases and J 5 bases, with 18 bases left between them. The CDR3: CASSLAGTPGETQYF. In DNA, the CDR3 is TGCGCCAGCAGCCTTGCCGGGACACCTGGGGAGACCCAGTACTTC.

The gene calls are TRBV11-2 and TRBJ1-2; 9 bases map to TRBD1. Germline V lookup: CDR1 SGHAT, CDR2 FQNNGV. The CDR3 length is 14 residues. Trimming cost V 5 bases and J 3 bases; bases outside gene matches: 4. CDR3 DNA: TGTGCCAGCAGCCTACAGGGGGCCCACTATGGCTACACCTTC. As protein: CASSLQGAHYGYTF.

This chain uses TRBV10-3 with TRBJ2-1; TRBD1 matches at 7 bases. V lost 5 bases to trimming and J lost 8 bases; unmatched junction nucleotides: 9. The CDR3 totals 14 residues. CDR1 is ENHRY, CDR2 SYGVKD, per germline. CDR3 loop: CAISQRQGRDEQFF. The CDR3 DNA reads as TGTGCCATCAGTCAGAGACAGGGTAGGGATGAGCAGTTCTTC.

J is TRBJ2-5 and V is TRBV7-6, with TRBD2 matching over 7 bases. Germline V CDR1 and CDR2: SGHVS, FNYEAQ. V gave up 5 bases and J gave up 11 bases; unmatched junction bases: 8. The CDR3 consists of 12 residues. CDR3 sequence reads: CASSPSAGEQYF. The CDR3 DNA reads TGTGCCAGCAGCCCGTCCGCGGGGGAGCAGTACTTC.

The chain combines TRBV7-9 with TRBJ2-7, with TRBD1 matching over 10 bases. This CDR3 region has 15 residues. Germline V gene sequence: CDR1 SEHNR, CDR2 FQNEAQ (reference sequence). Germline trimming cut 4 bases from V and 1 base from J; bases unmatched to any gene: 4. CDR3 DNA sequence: TGTGCCAGCAGCTCAGGACAGGGGGGTTCCTACGAGCAGTACTTC. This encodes CASSSGQGGSYEQYF.

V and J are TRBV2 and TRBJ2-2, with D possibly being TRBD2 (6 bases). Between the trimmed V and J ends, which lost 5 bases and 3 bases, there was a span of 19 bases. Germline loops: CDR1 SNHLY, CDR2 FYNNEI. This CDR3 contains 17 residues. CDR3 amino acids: CASSNYASSAYTGELFF. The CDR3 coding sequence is TGTGCCAGCAGTAACTACGCCTCTAGCGCCTACACCGGGGAGCTGTTTTTT.

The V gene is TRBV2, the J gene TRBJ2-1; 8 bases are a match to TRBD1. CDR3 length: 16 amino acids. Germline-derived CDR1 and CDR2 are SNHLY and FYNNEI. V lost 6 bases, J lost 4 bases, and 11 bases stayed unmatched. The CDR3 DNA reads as TGTGCCAGCAGAGGAATGGGACAGGTCCTTTACAATGAGCAGTTCTTC. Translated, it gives CASRGMGQVLYNEQFF. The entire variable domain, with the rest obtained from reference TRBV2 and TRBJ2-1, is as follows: EPEVTQTPSHQVTQMGQEVILRCVPISNHLYFYWYRQILGQKVEFLVSFYNNEISEKSEIFDDQFSVERPDGSNFTLKIRSTKLEDSAMYFCASRGMGQVLYNEQFFGPGTRLTVL.

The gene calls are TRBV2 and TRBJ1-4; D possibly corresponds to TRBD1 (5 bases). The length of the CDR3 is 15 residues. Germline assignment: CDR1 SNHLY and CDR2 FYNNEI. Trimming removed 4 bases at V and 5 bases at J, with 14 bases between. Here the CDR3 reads CASSVFGQGNEKLFF. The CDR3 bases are TGTGCCAGCAGTGTTTTTGGACAAGGGAATGAAAAACTGTTTTTT.

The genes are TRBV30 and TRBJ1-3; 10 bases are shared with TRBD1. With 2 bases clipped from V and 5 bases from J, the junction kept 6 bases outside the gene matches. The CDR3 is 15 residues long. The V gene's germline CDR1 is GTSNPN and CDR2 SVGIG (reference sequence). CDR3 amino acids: CAWSPWDRGRNTIYF. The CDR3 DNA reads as TGTGCCTGGAGTCCGTGGGACAGGGGCAGAAACACCATATATTTT.

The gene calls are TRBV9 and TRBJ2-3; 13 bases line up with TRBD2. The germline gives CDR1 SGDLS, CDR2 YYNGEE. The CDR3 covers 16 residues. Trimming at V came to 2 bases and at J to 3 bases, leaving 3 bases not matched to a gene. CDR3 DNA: TGTGCCAGCAGCGTGGGACTAGCGGGGATAACAGATACGCAGTATTTT. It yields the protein CASSVGLAGITDTQYF.

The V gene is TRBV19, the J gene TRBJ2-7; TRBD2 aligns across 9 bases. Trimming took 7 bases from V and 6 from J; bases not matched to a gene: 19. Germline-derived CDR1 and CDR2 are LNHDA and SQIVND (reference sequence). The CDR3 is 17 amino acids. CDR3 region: CASTPLGGGGASGEQYF. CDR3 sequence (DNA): TGTGCCAGTACCCCACTCGGCGGCGGGGGGGCCTCTGGCGAGCAGTACTTC.

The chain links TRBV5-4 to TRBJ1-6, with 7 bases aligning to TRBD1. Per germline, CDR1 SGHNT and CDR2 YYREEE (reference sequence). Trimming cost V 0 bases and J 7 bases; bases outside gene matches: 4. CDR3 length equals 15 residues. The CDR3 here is CASSLVGGGNSPLHF. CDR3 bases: TGTGCCAGCAGCTTGGTAGGGGGCGGGAATTCACCCCTCCACTTT.